The rows below give T cell receptor beta chains drawn from one sample of a study of shared clonotypes between healthy human individuals. Assay: immunoSEQ multiplex PCR; the TCRdb copy retains only in-frame clones and omits some. Here the sample spans about 1.1 million clones, about 80% being singletons. Specimen: memory CD4+ T cells from PBMCs. These receptors all stem from a man younger than 35 in good health. Some clones in this sample may be carry-over from other donors' samples. The CDR3 runs from the conserved cysteine through the conserved F or W. A D gene is named only where the DNA matches it firmly. Only part of the rows carry a size: once, few, many, or a class if the clone is expanded.

clone_size	d_call	j_call	v_call	cdr3_nt	cdr3_aa
NA	TRBD2	TRBJ2-1	TRBV6-1	TGTGCCAGCAGTGATGAACTAGCGGGCCATGAGCAGTTCTTC	CASSDELAGHEQFF
NA	TRBD2	TRBJ2-7	TRBV7-9	TGTGCCAGCAGCTTAGGGACTAGCGTAGCCTACGAGCAGTACTTC	CASSLGTSVAYEQYF
few	NA	TRBJ1-1	TRBV5-1	TGCGCCAGCAGCTTGGGGGCAGGGAACACTGAAGCTTTCTTT	CASSLGAGNTEAFF
NA	TRBD2	TRBJ2-1	TRBV11-2	TGTGCCAGCAGCTTTACTACTAGCGGGAGAAGGGGTACTGAGCAGTTCTTC	CASSFTTSGRRGTEQFF
many	NA	TRBJ2-7	TRBV4-3	TGCGCCAGCAGCCCTTATACAGGCTACGAGCAGTACTTC	CASSPYTGYEQYF
NA	NA	TRBJ1-1	TRBV5-1	TGCGCCAGCAGCCTTATCAGGGGCGTCCTGGGAGGCACTGAAGCTTTCTTT	CASSLIRGVLGGTEAFF
once	NA	TRBJ2-1	TRBV7-3	TGTGCCAGCAGCTTAGACGGGGTTGAGCAGTTCTTC	CASSLDGVEQFF
NA	TRBD2	TRBJ2-7	TRBV28	TGTGCCAGCAGACGGACCGGGACTAGCGGGAGTACCGAGCAGTACTTC	CASRRTGTSGSTEQYF
NA	NA	TRBJ1-5	TRBV2	TGTGCCAGCAGTGAATTCCCCCTGGGGGGGGCAGATCAGCCCCAGCATTTT	CASSEFPLGGADQPQHF
NA	NA	TRBJ2-7	TRBV30	TGTGCCTGGAGTGCGGGCGAGGGGCTCGAGCAGTACTTC	CAWSAGEGLEQYF
few	TRBD1	TRBJ2-5	TRBV27	TGTGCCAGCAGTATACGACAGGGAAAAGAGACCCAGTACTTC	CASSIRQGKETQYF
many	TRBD1	TRBJ2-5	TRBV5-1	TGCGCCAGCAGGAAAGGACAGGGGGATCAAGAGACCCAGTACTTC	CASRKGQGDQETQYF
many	TRBD1	TRBJ2-3	TRBV27	TGTGCCAGCAGCCTACCCTCGACAGGGGTAATGACAGATACGCAGTATTTT	CASSLPSTGVMTDTQYF
NA	NA	TRBJ1-5	TRBV2	TGTGCCAGCAGTGGACAGTATAATCAGCCCCAGCATTTT	CASSGQYNQPQHF
NA	TRBD2	TRBJ2-3	TRBV7-3	TGTGCCAGCAGCCCTCTAAGCGGGAGGTTCGGCACAGATACGCAGTATTTT	CASSPLSGRFGTDTQYF
NA	NA	TRBJ2-7	TRBV7-2	TGTGCCAGCAGCTTATTTTCCACGAGCTCCTACGAGCAGTACTTC	CASSLFSTSSYEQYF
few	TRBD2	TRBJ2-3	TRBV4-3	TGCGCCAGCAGCCCCCTGGCTAGCGGGAGTAGGGCAGATACGCAGTATTTT	CASSPLASGSRADTQYF
many	NA	TRBJ2-2	TRBV9	TGTGCCAGCAGCTCCCCCAGAGGGCAAGCGAACACCGGGGAGCTGTTTTTT	CASSSPRGQANTGELFF
once	NA	TRBJ2-2	TRBV30	TGTGCCTGGAGGAGAGGGGCAGGCGCCGGGGAGCTGTTTTTT	CAWRRGAGAGELFF
NA	NA	TRBJ2-3	TRBV29-1	TGCAGCGTAGGTAGGAGGGGCACAGATACGCAGTATTTT	CSVGRRGTDTQYF
few	NA	TRBJ2-2	TRBV11-3	TGTGCCAGCAGCTTAATCTCCAAGGGAGGGGAGCTGTTTTTT	CASSLISKGGELFF
once	NA	TRBJ1-2	TRBV29-1	TGCAGCGTTGGGTACCGATGGGACTATGGCTACACCTTC	CSVGYRWDYGYTF
few	NA	TRBJ2-5	TRBV19	TGTGCCAGTAGTATAGGCCCTAGCCAAGAGACCCAGTACTTC	CASSIGPSQETQYF
NA	TRBD1	TRBJ2-7	TRBV6-5	TGTGCCAGCAGTAGAGGGACAGCCCCCCCCTACGAGCAGTACTTC	CASSRGTAPPYEQYF
few	NA	TRBJ1-1	TRBV9	TGTGCCAGCAGCCCCGGGACGGATCGTAACACTGAAGCTTTCTTT	CASSPGTDRNTEAFF
once	NA	TRBJ2-7	TRBV15	TGTGCCACCAGCAGAGCCGGGAGTGGGGCCTACGAGCAGTACTTC	CATSRAGSGAYEQYF
NA	TRBD2	TRBJ2-5	TRBV11-2	TGTGCCAGCAGCTTAGGTACTAGCGGTAGAGGTGCAGAGACCCAGTACTTC	CASSLGTSGRGAETQYF
NA	TRBD1	TRBJ2-5	TRBV5-1	TGCGCCAGCAGCTTGGAGGCCGGGACAGAGTACTTC	CASSLEAGTEYF
NA	NA	TRBJ2-6	TRBV4-3	TGCGCCAGCAGCCACAGCTCTGGGGCCAACGTCCTGACTTTC	CASSHSSGANVLTF
NA	NA	TRBJ1-2	TRBV28	TGTGCCAGCAGTTTGAGAGGGGCCAACTATGGCTACACCTTC	CASSLRGANYGYTF
NA	NA	TRBJ2-5	TRBV5-8	TGTGCCAGCAGCCCCGCGAGGTTCCAGACCCAGTACTTC	CASSPARFQTQYF
NA	NA	TRBJ1-5	TRBV30	TGTGCCTGGAGTTACGGATCCGGAGGGCCCCAGCATTTT	CAWSYGSGGPQHF
NA	TRBD2	TRBJ2-3	TRBV10-3	TGTGCCACCACGGGGGCTAGCGGGATGACAGATACGCAGTATTTT	CATTGASGMTDTQYF
once	NA	TRBJ2-7	TRBV27	TGTGCCAGCAGTTTATCGACCCCCTACGAGCAGTACTTC	CASSLSTPYEQYF
NA	NA	TRBJ2-1	TRBV28	TGTGCCAGCAGTTTATTTTATGAGCAGTTCTTC	CASSLFYEQFF
NA	NA	TRBJ2-7	TRBV4-2	TGTGCCAGCAGCCAATCCCGCAGGGATTCCTACGAGCAGTACTTC	CASSQSRRDSYEQYF